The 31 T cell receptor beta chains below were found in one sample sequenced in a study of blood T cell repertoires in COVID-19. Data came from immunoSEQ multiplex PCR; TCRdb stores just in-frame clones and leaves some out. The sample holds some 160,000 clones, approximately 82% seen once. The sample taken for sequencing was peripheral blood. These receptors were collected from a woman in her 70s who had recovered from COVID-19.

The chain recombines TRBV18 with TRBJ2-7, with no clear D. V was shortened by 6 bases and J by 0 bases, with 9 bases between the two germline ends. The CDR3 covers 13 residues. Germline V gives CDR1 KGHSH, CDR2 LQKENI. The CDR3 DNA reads TGTGCCAGCTCCCCCCCAGGCTCCTACGAGCAGTACTTC. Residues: CASSPPGSYEQYF.

The CDR3 region is CASSVATAGGADTQYF. The CDR3 DNA follows: TGTGCCAGCAGCGTAGCTACGGCGGGAGGAGCAGATACGCAGTATTTT. V gene TRBV9 combines with J gene TRBJ2-3, with TRBD2 matching over 8 bases. The CDR3 has 16 amino acids. Germline lookup yields CDR1 SGDLS and CDR2 YYNGEE. With 0 bases clipped from V and 4 bases from J, the junction kept 7 bases outside the gene matches.

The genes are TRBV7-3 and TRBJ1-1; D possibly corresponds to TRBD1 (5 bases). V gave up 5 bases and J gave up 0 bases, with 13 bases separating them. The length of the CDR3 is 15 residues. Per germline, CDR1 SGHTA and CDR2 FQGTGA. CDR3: CASSPGTLLNTEAFF. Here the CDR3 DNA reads TGTGCCAGCAGCCCAGGGACTCTTTTGAACACTGAAGCTTTCTTT.

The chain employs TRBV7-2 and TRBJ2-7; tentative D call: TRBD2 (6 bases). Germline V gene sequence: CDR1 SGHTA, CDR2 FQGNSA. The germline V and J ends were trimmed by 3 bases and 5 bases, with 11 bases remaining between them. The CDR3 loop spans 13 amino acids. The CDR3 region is CASSFGTFDEQYF. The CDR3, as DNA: TGTGCCAGCAGCTTCGGGACTTTCGACGAGCAGTACTTC.

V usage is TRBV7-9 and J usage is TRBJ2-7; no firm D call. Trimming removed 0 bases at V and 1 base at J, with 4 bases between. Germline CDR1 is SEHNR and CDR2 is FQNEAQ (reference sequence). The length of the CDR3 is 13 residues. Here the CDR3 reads CASSLAQSYEQYF. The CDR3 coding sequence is TGTGCCAGCAGCTTAGCTCAATCCTACGAGCAGTACTTC.

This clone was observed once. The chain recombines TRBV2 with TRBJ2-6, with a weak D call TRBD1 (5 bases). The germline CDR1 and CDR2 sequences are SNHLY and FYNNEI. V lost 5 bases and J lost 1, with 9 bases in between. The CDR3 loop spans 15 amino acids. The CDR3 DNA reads TGTGCCAGCAGTCTGGGGCTATCTGGGGCCAACGTCCTGACTTTC. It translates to CASSLGLSGANVLTF.

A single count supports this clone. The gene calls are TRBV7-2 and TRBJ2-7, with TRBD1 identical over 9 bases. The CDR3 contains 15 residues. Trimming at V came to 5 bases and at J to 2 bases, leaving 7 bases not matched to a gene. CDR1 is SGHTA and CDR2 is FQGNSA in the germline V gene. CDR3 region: CASSPDRDRAYEQYF. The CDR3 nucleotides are TGTGCCAGCAGCCCGGACCGGGACAGGGCCTACGAGCAGTACTTC.

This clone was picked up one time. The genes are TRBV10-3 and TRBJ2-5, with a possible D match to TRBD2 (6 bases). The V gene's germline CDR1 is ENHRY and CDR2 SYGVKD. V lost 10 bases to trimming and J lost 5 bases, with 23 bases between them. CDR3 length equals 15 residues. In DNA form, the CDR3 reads TGTGCCACCGGAAGGAATGGGGGGTTGGAGGAGACCCAGTACTTC. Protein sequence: CATGRNGGLEETQYF.

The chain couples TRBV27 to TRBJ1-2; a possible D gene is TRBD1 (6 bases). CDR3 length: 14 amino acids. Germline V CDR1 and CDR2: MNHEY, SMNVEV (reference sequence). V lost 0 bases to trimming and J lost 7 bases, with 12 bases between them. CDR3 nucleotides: TGTGCCAGCAGTTTATCTCGGGGGGCGTCTGGCTACACCTTC. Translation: CASSLSRGASGYTF.

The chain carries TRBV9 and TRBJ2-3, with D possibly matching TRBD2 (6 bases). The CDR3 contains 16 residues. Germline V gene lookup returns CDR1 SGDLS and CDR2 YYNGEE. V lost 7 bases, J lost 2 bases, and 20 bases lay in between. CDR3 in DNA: TGTGCCAGCGGACCCAGTGCTAGCGAGGACACAGATACGCAGTATTTT. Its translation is CASGPSASEDTDTQYF.

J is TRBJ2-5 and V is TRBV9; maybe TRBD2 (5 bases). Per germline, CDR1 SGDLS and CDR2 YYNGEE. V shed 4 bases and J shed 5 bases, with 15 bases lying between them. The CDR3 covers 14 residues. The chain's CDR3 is CASSPRGDWETQYF. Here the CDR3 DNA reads TGTGCCAGCAGCCCCCGGGGAGACTGGGAGACCCAGTACTTC.

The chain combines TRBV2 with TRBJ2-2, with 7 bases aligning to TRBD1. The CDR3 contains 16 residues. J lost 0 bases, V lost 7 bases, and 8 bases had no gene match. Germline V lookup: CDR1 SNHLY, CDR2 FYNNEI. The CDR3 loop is CASTLEGGANTGELFF. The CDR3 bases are TGTGCCAGCACCCTAGAAGGGGGCGCGAACACCGGGGAGCTGTTTTTT.

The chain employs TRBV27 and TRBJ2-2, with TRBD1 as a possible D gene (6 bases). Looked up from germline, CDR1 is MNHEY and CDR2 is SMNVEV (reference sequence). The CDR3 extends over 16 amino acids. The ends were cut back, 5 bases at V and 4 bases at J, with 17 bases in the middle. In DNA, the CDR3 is TGTGCCAGCAGTCCCCGACTGCCAGGGGCCACCGGGGAGCTGTTTTTT. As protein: CASSPRLPGATGELFF.

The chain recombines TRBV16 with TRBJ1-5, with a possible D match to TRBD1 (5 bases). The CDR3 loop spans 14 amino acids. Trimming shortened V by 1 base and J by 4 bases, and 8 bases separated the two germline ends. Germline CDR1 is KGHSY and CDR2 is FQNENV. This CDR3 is CASSQWAGNQPQHF. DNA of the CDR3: TGTGCCAGCAGCCAATGGGCAGGGAATCAGCCCCAGCATTTT.

CDR3 sequence: CASSAVSGTGELFF. CDR3 nucleotide sequence: TGCGCCAGCAGCGCCGTTAGCGGAACCGGGGAGCTGTTTTTT. The J gene is TRBJ2-2, the V gene TRBV5-1, with D tentatively TRBD2 (6 bases). Germline lookup yields CDR1 SGHRS and CDR2 YFSETQ. The CDR3 has 14 amino acids. Trimming removed 4 bases from V and 5 bases from J, with 12 bases in between.

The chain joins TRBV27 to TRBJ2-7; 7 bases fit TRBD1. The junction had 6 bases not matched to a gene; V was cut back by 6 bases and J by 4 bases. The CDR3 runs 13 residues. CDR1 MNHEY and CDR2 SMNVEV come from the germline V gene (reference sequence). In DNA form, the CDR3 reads TGTGCCAGCAGACAATCGACAGGGTACGAGCAGTACTTC. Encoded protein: CASRQSTGYEQYF.

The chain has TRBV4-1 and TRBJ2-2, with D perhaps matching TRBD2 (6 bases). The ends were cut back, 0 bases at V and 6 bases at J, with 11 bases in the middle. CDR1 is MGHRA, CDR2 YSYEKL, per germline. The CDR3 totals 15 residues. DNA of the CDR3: TGCGCCAGCAGCCAAGAATGGGGACTTGCCGGGGAGCTGTTTTTT. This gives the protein CASSQEWGLAGELFF.

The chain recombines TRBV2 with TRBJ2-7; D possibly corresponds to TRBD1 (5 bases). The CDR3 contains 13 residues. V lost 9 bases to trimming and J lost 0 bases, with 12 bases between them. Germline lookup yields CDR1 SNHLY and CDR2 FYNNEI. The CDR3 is CARSQGDSYEQYF. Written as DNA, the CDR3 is TGTGCCAGGAGCCAGGGCGACTCCTACGAGCAGTACTTC.

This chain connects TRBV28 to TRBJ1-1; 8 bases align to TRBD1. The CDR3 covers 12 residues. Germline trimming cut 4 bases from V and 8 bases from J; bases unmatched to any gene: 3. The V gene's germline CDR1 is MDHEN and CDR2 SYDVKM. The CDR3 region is CASSSRTGEAFF. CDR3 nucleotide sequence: TGTGCCAGCAGTTCCAGGACAGGGGAAGCTTTCTTT.

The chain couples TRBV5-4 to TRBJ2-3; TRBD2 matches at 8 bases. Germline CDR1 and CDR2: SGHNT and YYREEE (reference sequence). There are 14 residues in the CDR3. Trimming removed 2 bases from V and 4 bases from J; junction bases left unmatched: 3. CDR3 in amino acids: CASSLAGASDTQYF. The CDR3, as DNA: TGTGCCAGCAGCTTAGCGGGAGCTTCAGATACGCAGTATTTT. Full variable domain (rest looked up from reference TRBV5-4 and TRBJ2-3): ETGVTQSPTHLIKTRGQQVTLRCSSQSGHNTVSWYQQALGQGPQFIFQYYREEENGRGNFPPRFSGLQFPNYSSELNVNALELDDSALYLCASSLAGASDTQYFGPGTRLTVL.

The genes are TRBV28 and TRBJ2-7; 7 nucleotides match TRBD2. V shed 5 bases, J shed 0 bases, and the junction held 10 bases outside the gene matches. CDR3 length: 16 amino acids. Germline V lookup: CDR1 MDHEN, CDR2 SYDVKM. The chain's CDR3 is CASSPTGAGDSYEQYF. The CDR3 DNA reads TGTGCCAGCAGTCCCACGGGTGCGGGGGACTCCTACGAGCAGTACTTC.

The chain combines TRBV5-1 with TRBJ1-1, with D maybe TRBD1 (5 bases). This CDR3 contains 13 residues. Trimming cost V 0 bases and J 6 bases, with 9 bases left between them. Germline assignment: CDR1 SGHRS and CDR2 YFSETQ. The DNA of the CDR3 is TGCGCCAGCAGCTTGGATCGGGGGGCTGAAGCTTTCTTT. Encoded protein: CASSLDRGAEAFF.

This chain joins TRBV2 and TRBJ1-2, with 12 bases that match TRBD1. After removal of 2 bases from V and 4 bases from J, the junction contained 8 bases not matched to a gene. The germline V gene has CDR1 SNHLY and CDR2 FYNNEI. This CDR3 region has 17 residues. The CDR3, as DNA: TGTGCCAGCAGTGAACAGGGACAGGGGGCGAGTGGCTATGGCTACACCTTC. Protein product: CASSEQGQGASGYGYTF.

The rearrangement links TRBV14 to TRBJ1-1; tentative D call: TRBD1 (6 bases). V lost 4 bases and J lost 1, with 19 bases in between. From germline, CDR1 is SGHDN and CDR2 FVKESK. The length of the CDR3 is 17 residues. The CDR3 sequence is CASSPLGAGAQNTEAFF. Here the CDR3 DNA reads TGTGCCAGCAGCCCGTTGGGCGCAGGGGCCCAGAACACTGAAGCTTTCTTT.

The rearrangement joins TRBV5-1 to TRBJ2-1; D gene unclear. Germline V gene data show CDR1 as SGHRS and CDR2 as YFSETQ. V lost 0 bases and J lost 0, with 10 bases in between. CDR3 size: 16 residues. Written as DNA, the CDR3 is TGCGCCAGCAGCTTGGCTTGGGCCCGCTCCTACAATGAGCAGTTCTTC. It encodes CASSLAWARSYNEQFF.

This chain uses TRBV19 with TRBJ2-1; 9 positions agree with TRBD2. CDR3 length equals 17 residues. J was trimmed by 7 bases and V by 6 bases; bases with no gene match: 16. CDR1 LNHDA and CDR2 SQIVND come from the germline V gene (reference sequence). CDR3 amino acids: CASSPRGSGGSRNEQFF. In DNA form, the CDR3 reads TGTGCCAGTAGCCCCCGGGGGAGCGGGGGGTCTAGGAATGAGCAGTTCTTC.

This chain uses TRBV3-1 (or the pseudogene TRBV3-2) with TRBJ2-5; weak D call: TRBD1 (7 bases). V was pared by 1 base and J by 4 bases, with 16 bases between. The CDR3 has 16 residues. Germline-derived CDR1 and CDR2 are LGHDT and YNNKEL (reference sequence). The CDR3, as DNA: TGTGCCAGCAGCCAAGGCTCGGCCAGGGGGGCAGAGACCCAGTACTTC. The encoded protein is CASSQGSARGAETQYF.

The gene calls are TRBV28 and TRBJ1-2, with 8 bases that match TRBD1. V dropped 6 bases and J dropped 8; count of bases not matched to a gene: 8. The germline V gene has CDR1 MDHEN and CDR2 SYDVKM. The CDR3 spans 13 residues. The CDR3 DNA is TGTGCCAGCAGCCGACAGGGGATTAGGGGCTACACCTTC. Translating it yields CASSRQGIRGYTF.

CDR3: CASSGTAGALTEAFF. CDR3 sequence (DNA): TGTGCCAGCAGCGGGACAGCTGGAGCACTCACTGAAGCTTTCTTT. This rearrangement joins TRBV4-2 to TRBJ1-1; 7 bases agree with TRBD1. This CDR3 has 15 amino acids. Germline values: CDR1 LGHNA, CDR2 YNFKEQ. With V trimmed by 5 bases and J by 4 bases, 10 bases remained unmatched.

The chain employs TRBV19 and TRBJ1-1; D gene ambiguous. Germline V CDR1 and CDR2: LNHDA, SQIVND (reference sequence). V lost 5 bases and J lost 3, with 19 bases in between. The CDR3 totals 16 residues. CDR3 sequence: CASSAPSWAWDTEAFF. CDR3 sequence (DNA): TGTGCCAGTAGTGCCCCCTCCTGGGCCTGGGACACTGAAGCTTTCTTT.

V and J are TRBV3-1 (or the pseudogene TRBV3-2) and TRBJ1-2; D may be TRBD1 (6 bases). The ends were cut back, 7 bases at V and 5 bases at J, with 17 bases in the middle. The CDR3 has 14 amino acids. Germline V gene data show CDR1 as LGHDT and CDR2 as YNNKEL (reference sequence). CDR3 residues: CASTPSGGPYGYTF. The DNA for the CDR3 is TGTGCCAGCACGCCTAGCGGGGGCCCTTATGGCTACACCTTC.